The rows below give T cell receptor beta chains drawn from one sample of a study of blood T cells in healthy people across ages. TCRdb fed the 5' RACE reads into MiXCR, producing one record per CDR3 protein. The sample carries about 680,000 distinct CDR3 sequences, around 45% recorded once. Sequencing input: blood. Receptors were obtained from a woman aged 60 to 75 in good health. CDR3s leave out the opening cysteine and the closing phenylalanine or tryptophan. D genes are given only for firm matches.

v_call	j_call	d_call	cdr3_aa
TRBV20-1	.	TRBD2	SARLRGLAGLEQY
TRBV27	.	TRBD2	ASNPYLAGGLETQY
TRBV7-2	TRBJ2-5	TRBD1	ASSLWIKGTGGGSRKTQY
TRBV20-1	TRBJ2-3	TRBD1	SARGRDRGPDTQY
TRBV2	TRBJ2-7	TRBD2	ASLAGGFSYEQY
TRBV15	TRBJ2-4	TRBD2	ATSRAGEGVNIQY
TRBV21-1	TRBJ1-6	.	ASSAGPQNSPLH
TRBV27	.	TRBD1	ASSLSGTGIYEQY
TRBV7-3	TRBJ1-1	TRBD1	ASSPGTGKTEAF
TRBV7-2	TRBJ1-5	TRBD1	ASSSGTGQNQPQH
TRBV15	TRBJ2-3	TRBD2	ATSRATSGDTDTQY
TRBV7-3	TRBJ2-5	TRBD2	ASSPQAGDRETQY
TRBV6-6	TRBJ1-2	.	ASSYSGTSYGYT
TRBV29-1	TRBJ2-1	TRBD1	SQSRGSSYNEQF
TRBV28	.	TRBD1	ASSTGYEQY